The subject of this entry is one T cell receptor beta chain. Antigen specificity is unknown. Libraries were prepared by immunoSEQ multiplex PCR; TCRdb keeps only in-frame clonotypes and omits some of them. The repertoire has some 28,000 clones, roughly 89% of them found once; the top ten carry roughly 7.3%. The data were obtained in a study of T cells in localized non-small cell lung cancer. Overall study findings and caveats: The appearance of a median roughly 56 of the top 100 tumor clones was seen in adjacent lung.

The CDR3 sequence is 14 residues long. V was trimmed by 4 bases and J by 3 bases, leaving 9 bases between them. Germline values: CDR1 SGHTA, CDR2 FQGTGA. The source material was peripheral blood, sampled before any cancer treatment. This sequence was found in a male donor older than 55 with stage I lung adenocarcinoma. The V and J genes are TRBV7-3 and TRBJ2-2; D not resolved. CDR3 in DNA: TGTGCCAGCAGCTCCCGGCCGGACACCGGGGAGCTGTTTTTT. Its protein product is CASSSRPDTGELFF.